Below, one TCR beta chain is given with its context. This sample stems from a study of blood T cell repertoires in COVID-19. Across the study: Researchers got acute and convalescent COVID-19 samples from the United States, Italy and Spain. In each case, the material was cDNA or gDNA derived from T cells, B-cell-depleted T cells, or PBMCs.

Authors' analysis steps: Quantification of nucleated cells was approximated via reference gene primer amplification. TCRdb's copy holds only in-frame clones and misses some; the assay was immunoSEQ multiplex PCR. The DNA gave D and trimming, while V, J and clone size come from that table. The table includes approximately 99,000 clones, 79% detected once. This TCR came from an elderly woman with active or convalescent COVID-19. The sample was peripheral blood.

The CDR3 is CASSPGGRLRAFF. In DNA, the CDR3 is TGTGCCAGTAGTCCCGGGGGACGGTTGAGGGCTTTCTTT. This chain connects TRBV19 to TRBJ1-1, with a possible D match to TRBD1 (5 bases). The CDR3 loop spans 13 amino acids. Germline V gene data show CDR1 as LNHDA and CDR2 as SQIVND (reference sequence). The V end lost 5 bases, the J end lost 11 bases, and 18 bases lay between the germline ends.